In its sample, the clone carrying this TCR beta chain was seen a few times. Stated time point: before trial treatment. Trimming took 4 bases from V and 5 from J, leaving 14 bases between them. The CDR3 extends over 13 amino acids. CDR1 is DFQATT, CDR2 SNEGSKA, per germline (reference sequence). This sample is part of a study of low-dose radiotherapy and immunotherapy resistance in tumors. Alpha and beta chains were covered, as first-strand cDNA relied on TRAV- and TRBV-specific primers. TCRs were amplified for approximately 21 PCR cycles with a constant-region primer and V-primer adapter. TCRdb recomputed calls from the reads with MiXCR, one row per CDR3 protein. Here the sample spans around 64,000 distinct CDR3 sequences, more than 20% being singletons.

The receptor was derived from a male donor with rectosigmoid adenocarcinoma. The genes are TRBV20-1 and TRBJ2-5; no clear D. The sample was PBMCs, taken before treatment. CDR3 sequence: CSATAGAWETQYF. The CDR3 coding sequence is TGCAGTGCTACCGCAGGTGCCTGGGAGACCCAGTACTTC.